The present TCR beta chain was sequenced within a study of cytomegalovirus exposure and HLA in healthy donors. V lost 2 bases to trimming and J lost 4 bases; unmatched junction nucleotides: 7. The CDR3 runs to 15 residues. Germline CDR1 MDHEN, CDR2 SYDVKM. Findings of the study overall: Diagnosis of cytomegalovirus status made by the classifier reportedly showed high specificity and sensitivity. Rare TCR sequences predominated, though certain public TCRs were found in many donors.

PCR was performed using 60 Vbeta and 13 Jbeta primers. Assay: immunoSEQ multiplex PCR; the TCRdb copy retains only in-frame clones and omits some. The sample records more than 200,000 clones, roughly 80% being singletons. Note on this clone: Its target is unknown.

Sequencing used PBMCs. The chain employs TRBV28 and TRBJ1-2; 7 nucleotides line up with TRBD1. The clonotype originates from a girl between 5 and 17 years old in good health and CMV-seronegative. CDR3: CASSLARGPTYGYTF. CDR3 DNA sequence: TGTGCCAGCAGTTTAGCGAGGGGGCCGACCTATGGCTACACCTTC.